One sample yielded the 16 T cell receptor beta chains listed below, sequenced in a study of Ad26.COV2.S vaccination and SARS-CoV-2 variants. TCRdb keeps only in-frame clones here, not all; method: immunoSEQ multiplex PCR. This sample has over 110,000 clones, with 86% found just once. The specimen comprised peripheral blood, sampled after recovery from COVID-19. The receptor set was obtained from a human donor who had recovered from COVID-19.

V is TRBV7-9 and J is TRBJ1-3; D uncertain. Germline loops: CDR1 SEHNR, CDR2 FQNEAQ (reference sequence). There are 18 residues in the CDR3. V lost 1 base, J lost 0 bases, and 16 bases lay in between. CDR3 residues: CASSLEGFILSSGNTIYF. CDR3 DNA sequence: TGTGCCAGCAGCTTAGAAGGTTTTATTCTGAGCTCTGGAAACACCATATATTTT.

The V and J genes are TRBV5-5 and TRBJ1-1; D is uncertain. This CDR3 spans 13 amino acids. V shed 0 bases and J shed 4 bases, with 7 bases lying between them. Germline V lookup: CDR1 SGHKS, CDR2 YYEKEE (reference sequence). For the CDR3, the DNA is TGTGCCAGCAGCTTGGGGGCGGTCACTGAAGCTTTCTTT. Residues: CASSLGAVTEAFF. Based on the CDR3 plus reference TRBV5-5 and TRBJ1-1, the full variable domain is DAGVTQSPTHLIKTRGQQVTLRCSPISGHKSVSWYQQVLGQGPQFIFQYYEKEERGRGNFPDRFSARQFPNYSSELNVNALLLGDSALYLCASSLGAVTEAFFGQGTRLTVV.

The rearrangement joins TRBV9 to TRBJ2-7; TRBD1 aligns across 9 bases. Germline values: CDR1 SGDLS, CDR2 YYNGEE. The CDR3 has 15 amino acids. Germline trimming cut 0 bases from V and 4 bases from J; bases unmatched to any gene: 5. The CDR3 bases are TGTGCCAGCAGCGTAGGCGGGACAGGGACTTACGAGCAGTACTTC. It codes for CASSVGGTGTYEQYF.

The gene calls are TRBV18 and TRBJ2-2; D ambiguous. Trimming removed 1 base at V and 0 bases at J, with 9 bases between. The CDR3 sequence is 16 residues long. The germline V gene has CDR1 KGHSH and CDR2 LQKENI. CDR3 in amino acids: CASSPRRYANTGELFF. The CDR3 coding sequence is TGTGCCAGCTCACCACGTCGGTACGCGAACACCGGGGAGCTGTTTTTT.

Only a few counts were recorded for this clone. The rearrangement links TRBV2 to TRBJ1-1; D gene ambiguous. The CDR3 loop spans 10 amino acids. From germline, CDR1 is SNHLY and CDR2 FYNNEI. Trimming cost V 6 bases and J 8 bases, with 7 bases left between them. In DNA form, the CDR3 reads TGTGCCAGCAGGTCGTCCGAAGCTTTCTTT. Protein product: CASRSSEAFF.

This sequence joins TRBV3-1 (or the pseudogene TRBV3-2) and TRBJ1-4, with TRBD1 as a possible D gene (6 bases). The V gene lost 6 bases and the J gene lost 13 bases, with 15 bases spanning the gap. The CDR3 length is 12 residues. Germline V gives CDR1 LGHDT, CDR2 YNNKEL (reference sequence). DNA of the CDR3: TGTGCCAGCAGTCGAGAGGGGGGTATACTGTTTTTT. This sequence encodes CASSREGGILFF.

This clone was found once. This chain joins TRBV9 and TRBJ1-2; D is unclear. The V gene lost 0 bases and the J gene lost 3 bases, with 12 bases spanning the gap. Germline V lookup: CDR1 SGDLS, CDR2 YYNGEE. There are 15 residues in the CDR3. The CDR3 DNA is TGTGCCAGCAGCGTAGCTCGAGGATCCGACTATGGCTACACCTTC. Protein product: CASSVARGSDYGYTF.

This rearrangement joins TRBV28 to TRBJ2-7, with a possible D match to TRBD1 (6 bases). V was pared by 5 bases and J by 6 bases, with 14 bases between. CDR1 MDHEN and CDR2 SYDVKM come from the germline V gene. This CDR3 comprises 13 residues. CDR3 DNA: TGTGCCAGCAGTCCTCTCAGGGGCCTCGAGCAGTACTTC. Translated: CASSPLRGLEQYF.

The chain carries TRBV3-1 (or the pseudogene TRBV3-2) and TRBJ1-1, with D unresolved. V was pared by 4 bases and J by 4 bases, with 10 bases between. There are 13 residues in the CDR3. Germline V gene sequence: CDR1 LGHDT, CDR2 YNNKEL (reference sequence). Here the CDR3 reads CASSLSWGTEAFF. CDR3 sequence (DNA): TGTGCCAGCAGCCTCTCTTGGGGCACTGAAGCTTTCTTT.

The CDR3 reads CASSQDRVSNQPQHF. Here the CDR3 DNA reads TGTGCCAGCTCACAAGACAGGGTGAGCAATCAGCCCCAGCATTTT. This rearrangement joins TRBV18 to TRBJ1-5, with 7 bases matching TRBD1. The CDR3 spans 15 residues. With 4 bases clipped from V and 1 base from J, the junction kept 4 bases outside the gene matches. Per the germline V gene, CDR1 is KGHSH and CDR2 is LQKENI.

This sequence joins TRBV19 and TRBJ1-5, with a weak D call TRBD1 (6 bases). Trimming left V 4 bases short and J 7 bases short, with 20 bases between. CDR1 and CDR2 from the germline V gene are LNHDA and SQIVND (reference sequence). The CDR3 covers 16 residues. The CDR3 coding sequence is TGTGCCAGTAGTACACGTGGCCGGGACAAAGCCCAGCCCCAGCATTTT. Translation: CASSTRGRDKAQPQHF.

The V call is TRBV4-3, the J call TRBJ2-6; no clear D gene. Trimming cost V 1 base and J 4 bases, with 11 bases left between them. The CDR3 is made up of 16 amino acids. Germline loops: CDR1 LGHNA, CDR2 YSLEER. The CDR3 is CASSQGLGSGANVLTF. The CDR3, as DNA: TGCGCCAGCAGCCAAGGTTTAGGGTCCGGGGCCAACGTCCTGACTTTC.

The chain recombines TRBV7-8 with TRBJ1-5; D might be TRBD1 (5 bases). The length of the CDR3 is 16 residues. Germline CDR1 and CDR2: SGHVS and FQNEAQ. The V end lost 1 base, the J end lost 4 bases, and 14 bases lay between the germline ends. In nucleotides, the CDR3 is TGTGCCAGCAGCTTAGGTCGGAGCAGGGCGAATCAGCCCCAGCATTTT. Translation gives CASSLGRSRANQPQHF.

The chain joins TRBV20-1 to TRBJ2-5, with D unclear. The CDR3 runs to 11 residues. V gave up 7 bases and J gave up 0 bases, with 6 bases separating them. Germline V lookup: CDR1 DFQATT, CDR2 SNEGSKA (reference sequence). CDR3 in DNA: TGCAGTGTACGGAACCAAGAGACCCAGTACTTC. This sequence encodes CSVRNQETQYF.

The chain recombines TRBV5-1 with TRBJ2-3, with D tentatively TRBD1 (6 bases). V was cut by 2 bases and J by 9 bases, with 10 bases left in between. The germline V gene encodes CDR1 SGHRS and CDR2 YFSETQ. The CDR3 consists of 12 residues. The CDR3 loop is CASSFEGETQYF. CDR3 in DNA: TGCGCCAGCAGCTTTGAGGGGGAAACGCAGTATTTT.

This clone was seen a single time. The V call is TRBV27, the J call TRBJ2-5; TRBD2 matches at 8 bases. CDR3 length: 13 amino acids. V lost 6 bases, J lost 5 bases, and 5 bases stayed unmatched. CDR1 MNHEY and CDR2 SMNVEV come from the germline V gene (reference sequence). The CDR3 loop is CASRKRGLETQYF. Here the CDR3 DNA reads TGTGCCAGCAGGAAGCGGGGGTTGGAGACCCAGTACTTC.